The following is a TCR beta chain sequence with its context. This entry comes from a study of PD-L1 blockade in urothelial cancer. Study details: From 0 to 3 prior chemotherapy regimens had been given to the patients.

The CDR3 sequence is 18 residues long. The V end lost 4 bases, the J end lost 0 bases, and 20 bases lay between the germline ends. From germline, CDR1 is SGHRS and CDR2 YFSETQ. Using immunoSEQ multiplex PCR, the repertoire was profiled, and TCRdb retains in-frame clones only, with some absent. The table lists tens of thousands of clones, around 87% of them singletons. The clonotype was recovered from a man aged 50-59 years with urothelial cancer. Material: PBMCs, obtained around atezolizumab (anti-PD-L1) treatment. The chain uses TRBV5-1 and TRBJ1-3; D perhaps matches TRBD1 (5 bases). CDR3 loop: CASSPHKNTGLSGNTIYF. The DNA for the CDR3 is TGCGCCAGCAGCCCTCACAAAAATACAGGTCTCTCTGGAAACACCATATATTTT.